What follows are 22 T cell receptor beta chains derived from one specimen sequenced in a study of shared clonotypes between healthy human individuals. Naive-designated CD8 cells lacked CD45RO, were positively enriched for CCR7, and omitted terminally differentiated effector memory CD45RA+ cells. Profiling relied on immunoSEQ multiplex PCR, and the TCRdb table lists in-frame clones only, not all of them. Of about 2 million clones in the sample, about 95% were seen once. The sample was naive CD8+ T cells sorted from blood. These receptor sequences come from a man between 18 and 29 years old in good health.

The V call is TRBV2, the J call TRBJ1-4; the D is unclear. The CDR3 sequence is 14 residues long. In germline, CDR1 is SNHLY, CDR2 FYNNEI. Trimming removed 6 bases at V and 8 bases at J, with 16 bases between. CDR3 protein: CASSPPSSREKLFF. The CDR3 nucleotides read TGTGCCAGCAGCCCTCCTAGTTCCAGAGAAAAACTGTTTTTT.

The chain employs TRBV7-9 and TRBJ1-6; TRBD1 matches at 8 bases. The CDR3 extends over 16 amino acids. Trimming cost V 5 bases and J 5 bases; bases outside gene matches: 8. CDR1 SEHNR and CDR2 FQNEAQ come from the germline V gene (reference sequence). The CDR3 DNA reads TGTGCCAGCAGCCCAGGACAGGGAGGGGATAATTCACCCCTCCACTTT. Its translation is CASSPGQGGDNSPLHF.

This chain uses TRBV5-1 with TRBJ2-7; 7 nucleotides line up with TRBD2. Germline V CDR1 and CDR2: SGHRS, YFSETQ. There are 17 residues in the CDR3. With 0 bases clipped from V and 6 bases from J, the junction kept 15 bases outside the gene matches. The chain's CDR3 is CASSLAGLADPTSEQYF. DNA of the CDR3: TGCGCCAGCAGCTTGGCCGGGCTAGCGGACCCAACGTCCGAGCAGTACTTC.

The chain joins TRBV7-2 to TRBJ2-1; 8 positions match TRBD2. This CDR3 is 14 amino acids long. Germline CDR1 and CDR2: SGHTA and FQGNSA. J gave up 4 bases and V 3 bases, and 2 bases lay outside the gene matches. CDR3 nucleotides: TGTGCCAGCAGCTTCGAGCGGGAGTACAATGAGCAGTTCTTC. As protein: CASSFEREYNEQFF.

The chain is built from TRBV12-5 and TRBJ2-1, with D perhaps matching TRBD1 (5 bases). Trimming left V 0 bases short and J 16 bases short, with 16 bases between. This CDR3 is 13 amino acids long. The germline V gene has CDR1 LGHNT and CDR2 FRNRAP. CDR3 bases: TGTGCTAGTGGTTTGGTAGTTCAGGGCCCCCTCTTCTTC. This sequence encodes CASGLVVQGPLFF.

The rearrangement links TRBV27 to TRBJ2-3, with D tentatively TRBD1 or TRBD2 (5 bases each). Between the trimmed V and J ends, which lost 3 bases and 2 bases, there was a span of 24 bases. From germline, CDR1 is MNHEY and CDR2 SMNVEV (reference sequence). The CDR3 covers 19 residues. The CDR3 DNA is TGTGCCAGCAGTTTCGACAGTGACGGACTGCCCCGAACCACAGATACGCAGTATTTT. Translated, it gives CASSFDSDGLPRTTDTQYF.

The chain has TRBV30 and TRBJ2-7; 8 positions match TRBD2. This CDR3 has 15 amino acids. Germline assignment: CDR1 GTSNPN and CDR2 SVGIG (reference sequence). J gave up 3 bases and V 2 bases, and 9 bases lay outside the gene matches. The CDR3 DNA is TGTGCCTGGAGTATTGGGACTAGGGTCGACTACGAGCAGTACTTC. Its translation: CAWSIGTRVDYEQYF. Combining the CDR3 with reference TRBV30 and TRBJ2-7 gives the whole variable domain SQTIHQWPATLVQPVGSPLSLECTVEGTSNPNLYWYRQAAGRGLQLLFYSVGIGQISSEVPQNLSASRPQDRQFILSSKKLLLSDSGFYLCAWSIGTRVDYEQYFGPGTRLTVT.

This rearrangement joins TRBV28 to TRBJ2-7, with D possibly matching TRBD1 (6 bases). The CDR3 is 14 amino acids. CDR1 is MDHEN, CDR2 SYDVKM, per germline. V lost 5 bases, J lost 5 bases, and 16 bases lay in between. CDR3 protein: CASSPYTGIDEQYF. As DNA, the CDR3 is TGTGCCAGCAGTCCCTATACAGGGATCGACGAGCAGTACTTC. Combining the CDR3 with reference TRBV28 and TRBJ2-7 gives the whole variable domain DVKVTQSSRYLVKRTGEKVFLECVQDMDHENMFWYRQDPGLGLRLIYFSYDVKMKEKGDIPEGYSVSREKKERFSLILESASTNQTSMYLCASSPYTGIDEQYFGPGTRLTVT.

In nucleotides, the CDR3 is TGTGCCAGCAGCTTCTTGGCGGGAGAGCTCTACGAGCAGTACTTC. Translated, it gives CASSFLAGELYEQYF. The chain recombines TRBV7-8 with TRBJ2-7; TRBD2 matches at 7 bases. Per germline, CDR1 SGHVS and CDR2 FQNEAQ. The CDR3 has 15 residues. J lost 3 bases, V lost 3 bases, and 8 bases had no gene match.

V usage is TRBV6-6 and J usage is TRBJ2-2; D is ambiguous. V was cut by 2 bases and J by 0 bases, with 10 bases left in between. This CDR3 comprises 16 residues. The germline gives CDR1 MNHNY, CDR2 SVGAGI (reference sequence). DNA of the CDR3: TGTGCCAGCAGTTACCTGTCCCCTACGAACACCGGGGAGCTGTTTTTT. This translates into CASSYLSPTNTGELFF.

The rearrangement links TRBV5-3 to TRBJ1-6; 8 bases map to TRBD1. TRBV5-3 is treated as an ORF (open reading frame) with a function not yet certain. V shed 4 bases, J shed 4 bases, and the junction held 4 bases outside the gene matches. The CDR3 covers 15 residues. The CDR3 DNA follows: TGTGCCAGAAGCACGGACAGGGTGTATAATTCACCCCTCCACTTT. Protein product: CARSTDRVYNSPLHF.

V usage is TRBV4-1 and J usage is TRBJ2-7; no clear D. The CDR3 loop spans 14 amino acids. Trimming took off 3 bases at V and 5 bases at J, with 14 bases between the two ends. Germline V CDR1 and CDR2: MGHRA, YSYEKL. Written as DNA, the CDR3 is TGCGCCAGCAGCCACCCACTTACCAGAGACGAGCAGTACTTC. Protein sequence: CASSHPLTRDEQYF.

This chain connects TRBV7-9 to TRBJ1-6; 7 bases align to TRBD1. V lost 5 bases and J lost 16; bases outside the gene matches: 8. The germline V gene encodes CDR1 SEHNR and CDR2 FQNEAQ (reference sequence). The CDR3 contains 12 residues. This CDR3 is CASSPGGGRLHF. The CDR3 DNA reads TGTGCCAGCAGCCCAGGGGGTGGCCGTCTCCACTTT. The entire variable domain, with the rest obtained from reference TRBV7-9 and TRBJ1-6, is as follows: DTGVSQNPRHKITKRGQNVTFRCDPISEHNRLYWYRQTLGQGPEFLTYFQNEAQLEKSRLLSDRFSAERPKGSFSTLEIQRTEQGDSAMYLCASSPGGGRLHFGNGTRLTVT.

The rearrangement joins TRBV11-2 to TRBJ2-3; TRBD2 is a possible D gene (6 bases). The V and J ends lost 1 base and 1 base respectively, with 12 bases between them. The CDR3 covers 16 residues. CDR1 and CDR2 from the germline V gene are SGHAT and FQNNGV. In DNA, the CDR3 is TGTGCCAGCAGCTTAGTTGGGACTTGGGGCACAGATACGCAGTATTTT. Protein: CASSLVGTWGTDTQYF.

Here the CDR3 DNA reads TGCGCCAGCAGGCACGGGGCGGGAGATGGGGAGACCCAGTACTTC. Amino acid sequence: CASRHGAGDGETQYF. This chain links TRBV10-2 with TRBJ2-5; 7 bases match TRBD2. Germline values: CDR1 WSHSY, CDR2 SAAADI. This CDR3 is 15 amino acids long. The V gene end was trimmed by 6 bases and the J gene end by 5 bases; junction bases not matched to a gene: 12.

Regarding this clone: Different DNA sequences within this sample yield the same CDR3. This chain links TRBV9 with TRBJ2-7; D assignment may be TRBD1 or TRBD2 (6 bases each). With 3 bases removed from V and 4 bases from J, the gap between germline ends came to 14 bases. Germline CDR1 is SGDLS and CDR2 is YYNGEE. CDR3 length equals 14 residues. CDR3 in DNA: TGTGCCAGCAGCGCAGGCCTAGGGGGGTACGAGCAGTACTTC. Encoded protein: CASSAGLGGYEQYF.

This clone occurred a few times. The chain couples TRBV9 to TRBJ1-1; no definite D call. This CDR3 contains 14 residues. V lost 0 bases to trimming and J lost 4 bases, with 10 bases between them. CDR1 and CDR2 (germline): SGDLS, YYNGEE. In DNA form, the CDR3 reads TGTGCCAGCAGCGTAGAGGGTGCGTTCACTGAAGCTTTCTTT. It encodes CASSVEGAFTEAFF. Based on the CDR3 plus reference TRBV9 and TRBJ1-1, the full variable domain is DSGVTQTPKHLITATGQRVTLRCSPRSGDLSVYWYQQSLDQGLQFLIQYYNGEERAKGNILERFSAQQFPDLHSELNLSSLELGDSALYFCASSVEGAFTEAFFGQGTRLTVV.

The chain couples TRBV5-1 to TRBJ2-7; D gene uncertain. V was pared by 10 bases and J by 4 bases, with 18 bases between. The CDR3 runs 13 residues. The V gene's germline CDR1 is SGHRS and CDR2 YFSETQ. CDR3: CAAPREFKYEQYF. For the CDR3, the DNA is TGCGCCGCCCCTAGGGAATTTAAGTACGAGCAGTACTTC.

The genes are TRBV7-9 and TRBJ2-5, with TRBD2 identical over 10 bases. V lost 1 base to trimming and J lost 3 bases; unmatched junction nucleotides: 5. This CDR3 has 16 residues. Germline V gene data show CDR1 as SEHNR and CDR2 as FQNEAQ (reference sequence). The CDR3 sequence is CASSLVPSGRKETQYF. DNA of the CDR3: TGTGCCAGCAGCTTAGTACCTAGCGGGAGAAAAGAGACCCAGTACTTC.

The chain is built from TRBV30 and TRBJ1-1, with 9 bases fitting TRBD1. The CDR3 consists of 15 residues. CDR1 and CDR2 from the germline V gene are GTSNPN and SVGIG (reference sequence). Losses at the gene ends were 1 base for V and 2 bases for J; bases not matched to a gene: 5. In DNA, the CDR3 is TGTGCCTGGAGTGCCGGGACAGGGTTAAACACTGAAGCTTTCTTT. Its protein is CAWSAGTGLNTEAFF.

The J gene is TRBJ2-7, the V gene TRBV30, with 8 bases fitting TRBD1. The CDR3 loop spans 14 amino acids. V was clipped by 2 bases and J by 1 base; unmatched bases: 4. Germline assignment: CDR1 GTSNPN and CDR2 SVGIG (reference sequence). The CDR3 here is CAWSLTGGSYEQYF. The DNA for the CDR3 is TGTGCCTGGAGTCTTACAGGGGGGTCCTACGAGCAGTACTTC.

The chain uses TRBV7-9 and TRBJ2-1; D uncertain. The V end was cut by 7 bases, the J end by 4 bases, with 5 bases between. Germline V lookup: CDR1 SEHNR, CDR2 FQNEAQ (reference sequence). This CDR3 comprises 11 residues. The DNA of the CDR3 is TGTGCCAGCATGGAGTACAATGAGCAGTTCTTC. It yields the protein CASMEYNEQFF.